The rows below give T cell receptor beta chains drawn from one sample of a study of Graves' ophthalmopathy and Graves' hyperthyroidism. TCRdb re-called the multiplex PCR reads through MiXCR, storing one row per CDR3 protein. The data contain 350,000 to 400,000 distinct CDR3 sequences, roughly 18% of them singletons. Sequenced material: peripheral blood. These receptors all come from a woman aged 18 to 35 with Graves' ophthalmopathy. The CDR3 runs from the conserved cysteine through the conserved F or W. A D gene is named only where the DNA matches it firmly. Size is omitted from some rows. Given values are once, few, many or a class for expanded clones.

CDR3 protein | CDR3 DNA | J gene | V gene | CDR3 length | D gene | clone size
CASSLGFQSAGTGELFF | TGTGCCAGTAGTCTCGGGTTCCAATCAGCGGGAACCGGGGAGCTGTTTTTT | TRBJ2-2 | TRBV19 | 17 | TRBD2 | many
CSVDLGREQYF | TGCAGCGTTGACCTGGGTCGGGAGCAGTACTTC | TRBJ2-7 | TRBV29-1 | 11 | NA | many
CASSPRGQGNTEAFF | TGTGCCAGCAGCCCCCGGGGACAGGGTAACACTGAAGCTTTCTTT | TRBJ1-1 | TRBV12-3/TRBV12-4 | 15 | TRBD1 | many
CASSLARQGAPGYIQYF | TGTGCCAGCAGCTTAGCTCGACAGGGGGCGCCCGGGTACATTCAGTACTTC | TRBJ2-4 | TRBV7-9 | 17 | TRBD1 | many
CSAEKSGYTGELFF | TGCAGTGCCGAAAAGAGTGGTTACACCGGGGAGCTGTTTTTT | TRBJ2-2 | TRBV20-1 | 14 | NA | many
CASSFRGPSGANVLTF | TGTGCCAGCAGTTTTCGGGGGCCCTCTGGGGCCAACGTCCTGACTTTC | TRBJ2-6 | TRBV12-3/TRBV12-4 | 16 | NA | many
CSAHGGDKNGYTF | TGCAGTGCGCACGGGGGGGACAAGAATGGCTACACCTTC | TRBJ1-2 | TRBV20-1 | 13 | NA | many
CASSLSYGWDHRFYEQYF | TGTGCCAGCAGCTTATCTTATGGGTGGGACCATCGATTCTACGAGCAGTACTTC | TRBJ2-7 | TRBV7-2 | 18 | NA | many
CAGSFEGALQPQHF | TGTGCCGGCAGTTTTGAGGGGGCGCTCCAGCCCCAGCATTTT | TRBJ1-5 | TRBV28 | 14 | TRBD1 | many
CASSTGTGPTQYF | TGTGCCAGTAGTACCGGGACAGGGCCGACCCAGTACTTC | TRBJ2-5 | TRBV19 | 13 | TRBD1 | many
CASSKGLTGQTETQYF | TGTGCCAGCAGCAAGGGCCTTACGGGTCAGACAGAGACCCAGTACTTC | TRBJ2-5 | TRBV11-2 | 16 | NA | NA
CASSRTPYSNQPQHF | TGTGCCAGCAGTCGGACACCCTATAGCAATCAGCCCCAGCATTTT | TRBJ1-5 | TRBV12-3/TRBV12-4 | 15 | NA | NA
CAWGQGANQPQHF | TGTGCCTGGGGACAGGGCGCCAATCAGCCCCAGCATTTT | TRBJ1-5 | TRBV30 | 13 | TRBD1 | NA
CASTVGNSGGQETQYF | TGTGCCAGCACCGTAGGGAATAGCGGGGGGCAAGAGACCCAGTACTTC | TRBJ2-5 | TRBV28 | 16 | TRBD2 | many
CASSKAQETQYF | TGCGCCAGCAGCAAGGCTCAAGAGACCCAGTACTTC | TRBJ2-5 | TRBV5-1 | 12 | NA | many
CASSFPLKGGYTF | TGTGCCAGCAGTTTCCCCCTGAAGGGAGGCTACACCTTC | TRBJ1-2 | TRBV28 | 13 | NA | many
CASSRQGPDQPQHF | TGTGCCAGCAGTCGACAGGGCCCGGATCAGCCCCAGCATTTT | TRBJ1-5 | TRBV12-3/TRBV12-4 | 14 | TRBD1 | NA
CATSDSTTFYEQYF | TGTGCCACCAGTGATTCGACCACCTTCTACGAGCAGTACTTC | TRBJ2-7 | TRBV24-1 | 14 | NA | many
CASSYSATSGGRTQYF | TGTGCCAGCAGTTACTCGGCGACTAGCGGGGGAAGGACCCAGTACTTC | TRBJ2-5 | TRBV6-5 | 16 | TRBD2 | many
CAWSVGGASNQPQHF | TGTGCCTGGAGTGTAGGGGGCGCCAGCAATCAGCCCCAGCATTTT | TRBJ1-5 | TRBV30 | 15 | TRBD1 | many
CASREETEAFF | TGTGCCAGTAGAGAAGAAACTGAAGCTTTCTTT | TRBJ1-1 | TRBV19 | 11 | NA | many
CASSPGFGGQDEQYF | TGTGCCAGCAGCCCCGGGTTTGGGGGGCAGGACGAGCAGTACTTC | TRBJ2-7 | TRBV7-3 | 15 | NA | many
CASSQPWDRRGEQYF | TGCGCCAGCAGCCAACCTTGGGACAGGAGAGGAGAGCAGTACTTC | TRBJ2-7 | TRBV4-1 | 15 | TRBD1 | many
CASSPLGGSGTGELFF | TGTGCCAGCAGTCCTCTCGGGGGTAGCGGGACCGGGGAGCTGTTTTTT | TRBJ2-2 | TRBV12-3/TRBV12-4 | 16 | TRBD2 | many
CASSQDRGQLNTEAFF | TGTGCCAGCAGCCAGGACAGGGGGCAACTGAACACTGAAGCTTTCTTT | TRBJ1-1 | TRBV6-2/TRBV6-3 | 16 | TRBD1 | many
CASSFLADGQETQYF | TGTGCCAGCAGCTTTCTAGCGGACGGTCAAGAGACCCAGTACTTC | TRBJ2-5 | TRBV4-2 | 15 | TRBD2 | many
CASSLAGRQTGELFF | TGTGCCAGCAGCTTAGCGGGGAGACAGACCGGGGAGCTGTTTTTT | TRBJ2-2 | TRBV7-2 | 15 | NA | NA
CASSLASGRNTEAFF | TGTGCCAGCAGCTTAGCGTCAGGGAGGAACACTGAAGCTTTCTTT | TRBJ1-1 | TRBV7-2 | 15 | NA | many
CAISESRGESTEAFF | TGTGCCATCAGTGAGTCGAGGGGAGAGAGCACTGAAGCTTTCTTT | TRBJ1-1 | TRBV10-3 | 15 | NA | many
CASSESPGGETQYF | TGTGCCAGCAGTGAAAGCCCCGGGGGGGAGACCCAGTACTTC | TRBJ2-5 | TRBV25-1 | 14 | TRBD2 | many
CSAPVGVTEAFF | TGCAGTGCTCCCGTGGGAGTCACTGAAGCTTTCTTT | TRBJ1-1 | TRBV20-1 | 12 | NA | many
CASGDRVHTEAFF | TGCGCCAGCGGGGACAGGGTGCACACTGAAGCTTTCTTT | TRBJ1-1 | TRBV5-1 | 13 | TRBD1 | many
CSASRTGANTEAFF | TGCAGTGCTAGCCGCACAGGGGCGAACACTGAAGCTTTCTTT | TRBJ1-1 | TRBV20-1 | 14 | TRBD1 | many
CAWSGSTTLNTEAFF | TGTGCCTGGAGTGGGTCAACCACCTTGAACACTGAAGCTTTCTTT | TRBJ1-1 | TRBV30 | 15 | NA | once
CAWSPQGETQYF | TGTGCCTGGAGTCCCCAGGGAGAGACCCAGTACTTC | TRBJ2-5 | TRBV30 | 12 | NA | NA
CASSSTGRGETQYF | TGTGCCAGCAGCTCGACAGGGCGTGGAGAGACCCAGTACTTC | TRBJ2-5 | TRBV7-2 | 14 | TRBD1 | NA
CASSRGVLKVGEQYF | TGTGCCAGTAGTAGGGGAGTCCTAAAGGTTGGCGAGCAGTACTTC | TRBJ2-7 | TRBV19 | 15 | NA | many
CASSPDDTIYF | TGCGCCAGCAGCCCTGATGACACCATATATTTT | TRBJ1-3 | TRBV4-1 | 11 | NA | many
CAWNEGNEQYF | TGTGCCTGGAACGAGGGCAACGAGCAGTACTTC | TRBJ2-7 | TRBV30 | 11 | NA | many
CASSLRFMNTEAFF | TGTGCCAGCAGTTTAAGATTCATGAACACTGAAGCTTTCTTT | TRBJ1-1 | TRBV12-3/TRBV12-4 | 14 | NA | many
CASSQAGEQSNQPQHF | TGCGCCAGCAGCCAAGCCGGGGAACAAAGCAATCAGCCCCAGCATTTT | TRBJ1-5 | TRBV4-1 | 16 | NA | many